The rows below give T cell receptor beta chains drawn from one sample of a study of blood T cell repertoires in COVID-19. The protocol was immunoSEQ multiplex PCR, while the TCRdb copy is restricted to in-frame clones and leaves out a portion. Of about 55,000 clones listed, roughly 85% are singletons. Sequenced sample: peripheral blood. These TCRs come from a human donor in a cohort sampled during active COVID-19. The CDR3 runs from the conserved cysteine through the conserved F or W. D genes are given only for firm matches. Some rows mark clone size as missing; the rest say once, few, many or name a class of expanded clone.

cdr3_aa cdr3_nt j_call v_call clone_size d_call
CASSFGVYGGEGNGYTF TGTGCCAGCAGTTTTGGTGTTTACGGGGGTGAAGGAAATGGCTACACCTTC TRBJ1-2 TRBV28 . .
CASSPAGLAGVGVSYNEQFF TGTGCCAGCTCACCTGCCGGACTAGCGGGAGTCGGAGTCTCCTACAATGAGCAGTTCTTC TRBJ2-1 TRBV18 few TRBD2
CASSLTGLGTEAFF TGTGCCAGCAGTTTAACAGGGTTGGGCACTGAAGCTTTCTTT TRBJ1-1 TRBV6-2/TRBV6-3 . .
CASSIPGGGGWYTGELFF TGTGCCAGTAGTATCCCAGGTGGCGGGGGATGGTACACCGGGGAGCTGTTTTTT TRBJ2-2 TRBV19 . TRBD2
CATSRVSLLSGSTDTQYF TGTGCCACCAGCAGAGTGAGCCTTCTAAGCGGTAGCACAGATACGCAGTATTTT TRBJ2-3 TRBV15 . .
CASSFSGRATGETQYF TGTGCCAGCAGTTTTAGCGGGAGGGCGACCGGGGAGACCCAGTACTTC TRBJ2-5 TRBV2 . TRBD2
CAWSDGSSGNTIYF TGTGCCTGGAGCGATGGGAGCTCTGGAAACACCATATATTTT TRBJ1-3 TRBV30 few .
CASSRPGHILYNEQFF TGTGCCAGCAGCCGCCCGGGACACATCCTTTACAATGAGCAGTTCTTC TRBJ2-1 TRBV14 . .
CASSLTPTGGHTIYF TGCGCCAGCAGCCTTACCCCTACAGGGGGCCACACCATATATTTT TRBJ1-3 TRBV5-1 . TRBD1
CASSLGTGSYNEQFF TGTGCCAGCAGTCTCGGGACAGGGAGTTACAATGAGCAGTTCTTC TRBJ2-1 TRBV27 . TRBD1
CASSAGLSRDQPQHF TGTGCCAGCAGTGCGGGACTTTCTAGGGATCAGCCCCAGCATTTT TRBJ1-5 TRBV6-2/TRBV6-3 . .
CASRRDRDYSPLHF TGCGCCAGCAGGAGGGACAGGGATTATTCACCCCTCCACTTT TRBJ1-6 TRBV5-1 . TRBD1
CASSQANRGTEAFF TGCGCCAGCAGCCAAGCGAACAGGGGAACTGAAGCTTTCTTT TRBJ1-1 TRBV4-1 . TRBD1
CASSLWDRGFNEQYF TGTGCCAGCAGTTTATGGGACAGGGGATTTAACGAGCAGTACTTC TRBJ2-7 TRBV28 once TRBD1
CASSRGTSVERLQETQYF TGTGCCAGCAGCCGAGGGACTAGCGTTGAAAGACTACAAGAGACCCAGTACTTC TRBJ2-5 TRBV7-3 . TRBD2
CASSLAAWGDEQFF TGTGCCAGCAGCTTAGCAGCGTGGGGGGATGAGCAGTTCTTC TRBJ2-1 TRBV11-2 . .
CSGKQGENTEAFF TGCAGCGGGAAACAGGGAGAGAACACTGAAGCTTTCTTT TRBJ1-1 TRBV29-1 . .
CASSPSVPYEQYF TGTGCCAGCAGCCCCAGCGTACCCTACGAGCAGTACTTC TRBJ2-7 TRBV5-4 . .
CASSPSLGGNEKLFF TGCGCCAGCAGCCCCAGCCTGGGGGGAAATGAAAAACTGTTTTTT TRBJ1-4 TRBV5-1 . .
CASSLQGFKEVDEKLFF TGTGCCAGCAGCTTGCAGGGGTTCAAAGAAGTGGATGAAAAACTGTTTTTT TRBJ1-4 TRBV7-6 . .
CASSSGGINNEQFF TGTGCCAGCTCCTCGGGAGGGATAAACAATGAGCAGTTCTTC TRBJ2-1 TRBV5-6 medium-sized TRBD2
CASSMRPSGTLTYEQYF TGTGCCAGTAGTATGAGGCCTTCGGGGACACTGACCTACGAGCAGTACTTC TRBJ2-7 TRBV19 once .
CASSPKTLPSGSLYEQYF TGTGCCAGCAGTCCCAAAACCCTTCCTAGCGGGAGTCTTTACGAGCAGTACTTC TRBJ2-7 TRBV27 . TRBD2
CAINNRGNTGELFF TGTGCCATCAATAACAGGGGAAACACCGGGGAGCTGTTTTTT TRBJ2-2 TRBV10-3 . TRBD1
CAISDAGQGASSYEQYF TGTGCCATCAGTGACGCGGGACAGGGGGCGAGCTCCTACGAGCAGTACTTC TRBJ2-7 TRBV10-3 . TRBD1
CSVGGGNTIYF TGCAGCGTGGGGGGTGGAAACACCATATATTTT TRBJ1-3 TRBV29-1 . .
CASSLRTGADIYF TGTGCCAGCAGCCTCCGGACAGGCGCCGATATATATTTT TRBJ1-3 TRBV9 . TRBD1
CASSEVGGGHYGYTF TGTGCCAGCAGTGAAGTAGGCGGGGGCCACTATGGCTACACCTTC TRBJ1-2 TRBV25-1 . .
CASGGGLHPSSYNSPLHF TGTGCCAGCGGCGGGGGGCTACATCCCAGCTCCTATAATTCACCCCTCCACTTT TRBJ1-6 TRBV2 few .
CASRLAGVGNEQFF TGTGCCAGCAGACTAGCGGGAGTTGGGAATGAGCAGTTCTTC TRBJ2-1 TRBV6-5 . TRBD2
CASRDTQQLYGYTF TGTGCCAGTAGGGATACACAGCAACTCTATGGCTACACCTTC TRBJ1-2 TRBV19 once .
CAITRDSSYNEQFF TGTGCCATCACTAGAGACAGCTCCTACAATGAGCAGTTCTTC TRBJ2-1 TRBV10-3 . .
CASSQDASGSGDEQFF TGTGCCAGCAGCCAAGACGCTAGCGGGAGTGGGGATGAGCAGTTCTTC TRBJ2-1 TRBV4-2 . TRBD2
CASSLIGTSTDTQYF TGTGCCAGCAGCTTAATAGGGACTAGCACAGATACGCAGTATTTT TRBJ2-3 TRBV7-3 once .
CSVAEGYTEAFF TGCAGCGTTGCGGAGGGGTATACTGAAGCTTTCTTT TRBJ1-1 TRBV29-1 . .
CASRSTFAGGNEQFF TGTGCCAGCAGGTCCACCTTCGCAGGGGGAAATGAGCAGTTCTTC TRBJ2-1 TRBV7-9 . TRBD1
CASSIQGRPLYEQYF TGTGCCAGTAGTATCCAGGGTCGTCCCCTCTACGAGCAGTACTTC TRBJ2-7 TRBV19 . .
CASSLVGSSSYNEQFF TGTGCCAGCAGCTTAGTGGGCAGTAGCTCCTACAATGAGCAGTTCTTC TRBJ2-1 TRBV7-6 few .
CASRPLAGEGYEQYF TGCGCCAGCAGACCCCTAGCGGGAGAAGGATACGAGCAGTACTTC TRBJ2-7 TRBV5-1 . TRBD2
CASSLNGGQGYEQYF TGTGCCAGCAGCTTAAATGGGGGACAGGGCTACGAGCAGTACTTC TRBJ2-7 TRBV7-3 . TRBD1
CASSQDLALGTQYF TGTGCCAGCAGCCAAGATTTAGCGCTGGGGACCCAGTACTTC TRBJ2-5 TRBV3-1/TRBV3-2 . .
CASSSRSGRVGTQYF TGTGCCAGCAGCTCCCGGAGCGGGAGGGTTGGTACGCAGTATTTT TRBJ2-3 TRBV7-6 . TRBD2
CASSLAGTGGASGNQPQHF TGTGCCAGCAGCTTGGCCGGGACAGGGGGCGCAAGTGGCAATCAGCCCCAGCATTTT TRBJ1-5 TRBV5-8 . TRBD1
CASSIEEDTEAFF TGTGCCAGTAGTATAGAAGAGGACACTGAAGCTTTCTTT TRBJ1-1 TRBV19 once .
CASSLGSGDTQYF TGTGCCAGCAGCTTAGGCAGTGGAGATACGCAGTATTTT TRBJ2-3 TRBV11-2 . .
CASSLVRGQEKLFF TGTGCCAGCAGCTTGGTACGAGGGCAGGAAAAACTGTTTTTT TRBJ1-4 TRBV5-8 once .
CASSREGGAYEQYF TGCGCCAGCAGCCGGGAAGGGGGGGCCTACGAGCAGTACTTC TRBJ2-7 TRBV4-3 . .
CASNPWRDHSYEQYF TGTGCCAGCAACCCCTGGCGGGACCACTCCTACGAGCAGTACTTC TRBJ2-7 TRBV7-9 . .
CASSSSGALQETQYF TGTGCCAGCAGCAGTAGCGGGGCCCTCCAAGAGACCCAGTACTTC TRBJ2-5 TRBV5-4 . TRBD2
CASSLASGELFF TGTGCCAGCAGCTTAGCTTCGGGGGAGCTGTTTTTT TRBJ2-2 TRBV7-9 . .
CASSQLAGTNAGELFF TGCGCCAGCAGCCAATTGGCTGGAACTAACGCCGGGGAGCTGTTTTTT TRBJ2-2 TRBV4-1 . .
CATGGYGYTF TGTGCCACCGGTGGCTATGGCTACACCTTC TRBJ1-2 TRBV6-6 . .
CASSLDLASGQETQYF TGTGCCAGCAGCTTAGATCTGGCTAGCGGACAAGAGACCCAGTACTTC TRBJ2-5 TRBV11-2 once TRBD2
CASSLDGTLTDTQYF TGTGCCAGCAGCTTAGACGGGACTCTCACAGATACGCAGTATTTT TRBJ2-3 TRBV7-2 once .
CASSPQSARENIQYF TGCGCCAGCAGCCCCCAGTCGGCCCGGGAAAACATTCAGTACTTC TRBJ2-4 TRBV5-1 . .
CASSLRTPAGAPGANVLTF TGCGCCAGCAGCCTAAGGACGCCAGCGGGAGCGCCTGGGGCCAACGTCCTGACTTTC TRBJ2-6 TRBV4-3 . TRBD2
CASSIFHRPRNTEAFF TGTGCCAGTAGTATTTTTCACAGACCGAGGAACACTGAAGCTTTCTTT TRBJ1-1 TRBV19 . .
CSVASGGYEQYF TGCAGCGTTGCCTCTGGCGGCTACGAGCAGTACTTC TRBJ2-7 TRBV29-1 . .
CASGRTSGLSDTQYF TGTGCCAGTGGACGAACTAGCGGGTTATCAGATACGCAGTATTTT TRBJ2-3 TRBV19 . TRBD2
CASSNPSGNSGEQFF TGTGCCAGCAGCAATCCTAGCGGGAATAGCGGTGAGCAGTTCTTC TRBJ2-1 TRBV7-9 once TRBD2